These 19 T cell receptor beta chains were sequenced from one sample in a study of OX40 agonist ivuxolimab in advanced cancers. Repertoires were generated with immunoSEQ multiplex PCR, while TCRdb's copy carries only in-frame clones and drops some. The sample yields over 20,000 clones, 60% to 85% seen once. Material: CD4+ or CD8+ T cells sorted from blood, obtained in a trial of the OX40 agonist ivuxolimab. The receptors stem from an adult with an advanced solid tumor such as melanoma, head and neck, liver or kidney cancer.

The chain links TRBV20-1 to TRBJ2-7, with D uncertain. Trimming pared 6 bases from V and 0 bases from J, leaving 6 bases between. Per germline, CDR1 DFQATT and CDR2 SNEGSKA (reference sequence). This CDR3 is built from 11 residues. The CDR3 coding sequence is TGCAGTGCCGCCGTCTCCTACGAGCAGTACTTC. Translation: CSAAVSYEQYF.

This chain joins TRBV10-3 and TRBJ2-1, with 13 bases matching TRBD2. V was pared by 9 bases and J by 6 bases, with 5 bases of the junction left unmatched. The CDR3 totals 14 residues. Germline V gives CDR1 ENHRY, CDR2 SYGVKD. As DNA, the CDR3 is TGTGCCATAAGAACTAGCGGGAGGGCCAATGAGCAGTTCTTC. As protein: CAIRTSGRANEQFF.

The chain carries TRBV19 and TRBJ1-2, with D possibly TRBD1 on 5 matching bases. V was pared by 10 bases and J by 6 bases, with 15 bases between. The CDR3 has 12 amino acids. From germline, CDR1 is LNHDA and CDR2 SQIVND (reference sequence). CDR3: CATLDNLDGYTF. The CDR3 coding sequence is TGTGCCACCTTGGACAATTTAGATGGCTACACCTTC.

The chain combines TRBV11-2 with TRBJ2-2, with D possibly TRBD2 on 6 matching bases. CDR3 length: 15 residues. Trimming took 1 base from V and 7 from J, leaving 13 bases between them. Germline V CDR1 and CDR2: SGHAT, FQNNGV. CDR3 sequence reads: CASSLGAGHNGELFF. For the CDR3, the DNA is TGTGCCAGCAGCTTAGGGGCGGGGCATAACGGGGAGCTGTTTTTT.

The chain couples TRBV25-1 to TRBJ2-1; 7 nucleotides agree with TRBD1. Germline CDR1 and CDR2: MGHDK and SYGVNS. The CDR3 spans 18 residues. V trimming: 2 bases; J trimming: 3 bases; junction bases outside the gene matches: 13. The chain's CDR3 is CASSEPNSRDRHYNEQFF. The CDR3 bases are TGTGCCAGCAGTGAACCTAATTCCCGGGACAGACACTACAATGAGCAGTTCTTC. Drawing the rest from reference TRBV25-1 and TRBJ2-1, the complete variable domain is EADIYQTPRYLVIGTGKKITLECSQTMGHDKMYWYQQDPGMELHLIHYSYGVNSTEKGDLSSESTVSRIRTEHFPLTLESARPSHTSQYLCASSEPNSRDRHYNEQFFGPGTRLTVL.

The chain couples TRBV5-1 to TRBJ1-3; perhaps TRBD1 as D (5 bases). Germline V gene data show CDR1 as SGHRS and CDR2 as YFSETQ. V gave up 1 base and J gave up 3 bases, with 11 bases separating them. The CDR3 length is 15 residues. The CDR3 region is CASSLQGVYGNTIYF. The CDR3 DNA is TGCGCCAGCAGCTTGCAAGGGGTGTATGGAAACACCATATATTTT.

There are a few counts of this clone. The chain carries TRBV9 and TRBJ2-7; maybe TRBD2 (6 bases). This CDR3 is built from 15 residues. From germline, CDR1 is SGDLS and CDR2 YYNGEE. V lost 2 bases and J lost 3, with 15 bases in between. Written as DNA, the CDR3 is TGTGCCAGCAGCGTGGGGAATAGCGGACTCTACGAGCAGTACTTC. As protein: CASSVGNSGLYEQYF.

The V gene is TRBV6-6, the J gene TRBJ2-1; 7 bases fit TRBD2. The germline V gene encodes CDR1 MNHNY and CDR2 SVGAGI (reference sequence). Unmatched junction bases numbered 3, after V lost 4 bases and J lost 6 bases. This CDR3 contains 13 residues. DNA for the CDR3: TGTGCCAGCAGTTTAGGGGAGGGCAATGAGCAGTTCTTC. Amino acid sequence: CASSLGEGNEQFF.

The chain carries TRBV4-1 and TRBJ2-1, with a tentative D call TRBD1 (5 bases). V gave up 4 bases and J gave up 5 bases, with 9 bases separating them. Germline CDR1 is MGHRA and CDR2 is YSYEKL. CDR3 length: 13 amino acids. In nucleotides, the CDR3 is TGCGCCAGCAGCCGGGGCCCACACAATGAGCAGTTCTTC. Residues: CASSRGPHNEQFF.

V is TRBV30 and J is TRBJ2-7; 8 nucleotides match TRBD1. From germline, CDR1 is GTSNPN and CDR2 SVGIG (reference sequence). With 3 bases clipped from V and 2 bases from J, the junction kept 9 bases outside the gene matches. The CDR3 has 15 residues. The CDR3 nucleotides are TGTGCCTGGAGCCGAGGAGGGACAGGTACCTACGAGCAGTACTTC. This gives the protein CAWSRGGTGTYEQYF.

The chain recombines TRBV19 with TRBJ1-1, with a tentative D call TRBD1 (5 bases). The V and J ends lost 3 bases and 10 bases respectively, with 15 bases between them. This CDR3 is built from 13 residues. Germline values: CDR1 LNHDA, CDR2 SQIVND (reference sequence). The DNA of the CDR3 is TGTGCCAGTAGTATGGGCGGCAGGGTTGGAGCTTTCTTT. Translating gives CASSMGGRVGAFF.

The chain links TRBV5-6 to TRBJ1-5; no clear D gene. CDR1 SGHDT and CDR2 YYEEEE come from the germline V gene. Trimming shortened V by 3 bases and J by 1 base, and 11 bases separated the two germline ends. CDR3 length: 15 residues. CDR3 protein: CASSSPGGSNQPQHF. The CDR3, as DNA: TGTGCCAGCAGCTCCCCCGGTGGGAGCAATCAGCCCCAGCATTTT.

This rearrangement joins TRBV27 to TRBJ2-7; unclear D gene. Trimming took 2 bases from V and 6 from J, leaving 17 bases between them. The CDR3 loop spans 15 amino acids. CDR1 MNHEY and CDR2 SMNVEV come from the germline V gene (reference sequence). As DNA, the CDR3 is TGTGCCAGCAGTTTAGGTTCCCTTGGAGTTGGCGAGCAGTACTTC. Translating it yields CASSLGSLGVGEQYF.

CDR3 coding DNA: TGTGCCAGCAGTTTAGAGGGGGACTACTACAATGAGCAGTTCTTC. Translating gives CASSLEGDYYNEQFF. The chain recombines TRBV27 with TRBJ2-1; TRBD2 might be the D (7 bases). The germline V and J ends were trimmed by 2 bases and 3 bases, with 11 bases remaining between them. Germline V CDR1 and CDR2: MNHEY, SMNVEV (reference sequence). The CDR3 totals 15 residues.

The chain employs TRBV11-2 and TRBJ2-3; TRBD2 agrees at 9 bases. The CDR3 spans 17 residues. CDR1 is SGHAT and CDR2 is FQNNGV in the germline V gene. The V segment lost 0 bases and the J segment 1 base; nucleotides outside the gene matches: 5. DNA of the CDR3: TGTGCCAGCAGCTTAGATCTGCGGGGGGGGCGCACAGATACGCAGTATTTT. Translation gives CASSLDLRGGRTDTQYF. Drawing the rest from reference TRBV11-2 and TRBJ2-3, the complete variable domain is EAGVAQSPRYKIIEKRQSVAFWCNPISGHATLYWYQQILGQGPKLLIQFQNNGVVDDSQLPKDRFSAERLKGVDSTLKIQPAKLEDSAVYLCASSLDLRGGRTDTQYFGPGTRLTVL.

This chain links TRBV6-4 with TRBJ1-1; no firm D call. The CDR3 is made up of 13 amino acids. The germline V gene encodes CDR1 MRHNA and CDR2 SNTAGT. Trimming removed 8 bases from V and 0 bases from J, with 10 bases in between. The CDR3 region has the DNA TGTGCCAGCCGGGCGAGTATGAACACTGAAGCTTTCTTT. Translating gives CASRASMNTEAFF.

Notes on this clone: At one end, the junction sequence differs from germline, possibly due to a read error. The gene calls are TRBV5-1 and TRBJ2-1; no definite D call. The germline V gene has CDR1 SGHRS and CDR2 YFSETQ. The CDR3 is 13 residues long. CDR3 in DNA: TGCGCCAGCAGTTTGGCCGTGGGCAATGAGCAGTTCTTC. Amino acid sequence: CASSLAVGNEQFF.

J is TRBJ1-2 and V is TRBV7-2; TRBD1 is a possible D gene (5 bases). This CDR3 has 13 amino acids. Per the germline V gene, CDR1 is SGHTA and CDR2 is FQGNSA. V dropped 5 bases and J dropped 5 bases, with 12 bases sitting between them. The CDR3 DNA is TGTGCCAGCAGCCCTCCCACAGGTTATGGCTACACCTTC. Translation: CASSPPTGYGYTF.

The J gene is TRBJ2-3, the V gene TRBV7-9; a possible D gene is TRBD2 (6 bases). The CDR3 contains 15 residues. The germline V and J ends were trimmed by 2 bases and 0 bases, with 9 bases remaining between them. The V gene's germline CDR1 is SEHNR and CDR2 FQNEAQ (reference sequence). The CDR3 protein is CASSLMGLSTDTQYF. In nucleotides, the CDR3 is TGTGCCAGCAGCTTAATGGGACTTAGCACAGATACGCAGTATTTT.